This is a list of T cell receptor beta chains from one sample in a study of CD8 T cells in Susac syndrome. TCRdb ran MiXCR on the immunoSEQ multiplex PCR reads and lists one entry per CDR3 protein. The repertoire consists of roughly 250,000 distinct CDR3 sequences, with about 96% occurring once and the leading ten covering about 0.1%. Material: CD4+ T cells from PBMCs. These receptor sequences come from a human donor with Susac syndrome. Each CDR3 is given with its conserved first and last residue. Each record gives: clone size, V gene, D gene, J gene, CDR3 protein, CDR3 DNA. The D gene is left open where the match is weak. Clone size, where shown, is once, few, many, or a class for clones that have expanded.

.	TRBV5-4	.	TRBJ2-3	CASSFKGGTDTQYF	TGTGCCAGCAGTTTCAAGGGGGGCACAGATACGCAGTATTTT
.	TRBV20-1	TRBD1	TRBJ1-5	CSAGPTGKPQHF	TGCAGTGCTGGGCCGACAGGGAAGCCCCAGCATTTT
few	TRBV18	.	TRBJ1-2	CASSQSTGYTF	TGTGCCAGCTCACAAAGTACGGGCTACACCTTC
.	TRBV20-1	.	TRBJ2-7	CSARDLRLGHEQYF	TGCAGTGCTAGAGATCTGCGACTTGGACACGAGCAGTACTTC
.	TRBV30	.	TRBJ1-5	CAWRPGKVLDNQPQHF	TGTGCCTGGAGGCCGGGGAAGGTACTCGACAATCAGCCCCAGCATTTT
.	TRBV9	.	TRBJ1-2	CASSPRLGPNGYTF	TGTGCCAGCAGCCCTCGTTTGGGTCCGAATGGCTACACCTTC
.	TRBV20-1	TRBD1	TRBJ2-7	CSGQGGSYEQYF	TGCAGTGGACAGGGTGGCTCCTACGAGCAGTACTTC
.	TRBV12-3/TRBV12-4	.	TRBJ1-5	CASSRGAQGNQPQHF	TGTGCCAGCAGCCGGGGAGCACAAGGCAATCAGCCCCAGCATTTT
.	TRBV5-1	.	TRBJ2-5	CASSLGQPETQYF	TGCGCCAGCAGCTTGGGACAGCCAGAGACCCAGTACTTC
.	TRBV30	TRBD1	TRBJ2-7	CAWKEGGLYEQYF	TGTGCCTGGAAGGAAGGGGGCCTCTACGAGCAGTACTTC
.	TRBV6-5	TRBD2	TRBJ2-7	CASSYEGPGTSGIYEQYF	TGTGCCAGCAGCTATGAGGGGCCCGGGACTAGCGGGATCTACGAGCAGTACTTC
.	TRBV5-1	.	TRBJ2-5	CASSSDVAGETQYF	TGCGCCAGCAGCTCTGATGTCGCAGGAGAGACCCAGTACTTC
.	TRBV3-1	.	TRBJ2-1	CASRRLGHYNEQFF	TGTGCCAGCAGGAGACTGGGGCACTACAATGAGCAGTTCTTC
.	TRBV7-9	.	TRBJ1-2	CASSLDAGHWVGTF	TGTGCCAGCAGCTTAGATGCGGGACACTGGGTGGGGACCTTC
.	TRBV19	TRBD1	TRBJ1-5	CASSVPGQGLRPQHF	TGTGCCAGTAGTGTACCGGGACAGGGGCTTCGGCCCCAGCATTTT
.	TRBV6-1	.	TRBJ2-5	CASSRATGQSMGETQYF	TGTGCCAGCAGTCGGGCGACAGGTCAATCCATGGGAGAGACCCAGTACTTC
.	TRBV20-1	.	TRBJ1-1	CSAAFVEAFF	TGCAGTGCTGCTTTTGTTGAAGCTTTCTTT
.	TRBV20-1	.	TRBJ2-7	CSSTRPGHANEQYF	TGCAGTTCTACCCGACCGGGACATGCCAACGAGCAGTACTTC
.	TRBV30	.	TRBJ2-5	CAWSDRETQYF	TGTGCCTGGAGTGATCGAGAGACCCAGTACTTC
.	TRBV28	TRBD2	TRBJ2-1	CASSPRFSGSYNEQFF	TGTGCCAGCAGTCCTCGTTTTAGCGGGAGCTACAATGAGCAGTTCTTC
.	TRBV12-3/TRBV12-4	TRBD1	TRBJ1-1	CASSSTGTANTEAFF	TGTGCCAGCAGCTCTACCGGGACAGCCAACACTGAAGCTTTCTTT
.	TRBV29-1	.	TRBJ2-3	CSGSGWNPTDTQYF	TGCAGCGGTTCAGGGTGGAACCCCACAGATACGCAGTATTTT
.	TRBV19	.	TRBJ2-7	CASSWQETSYEQYF	TGTGCCAGTAGTTGGCAGGAAACTTCCTACGAGCAGTACTTC
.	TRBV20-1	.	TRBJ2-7	CSASRDSGNEQYF	TGCAGCGCCAGCCGAGACTCAGGCAACGAGCAGTACTTC
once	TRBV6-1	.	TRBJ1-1	CASSEAHWGTEAFF	TGTGCCAGCAGTGAAGCACATTGGGGCACTGAAGCTTTCTTT
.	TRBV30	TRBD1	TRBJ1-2	CAWSRQGLDGYTF	TGTGCCTGGAGCCGACAGGGGTTAGACGGCTACACCTTC
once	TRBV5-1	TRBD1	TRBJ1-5	CASSYGGQSNQPQHF	TGCGCCAGCAGCTACGGGGGACAGTCCAATCAGCCCCAGCATTTT
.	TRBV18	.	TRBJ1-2	CASSPPGAYYGYTF	TGTGCCAGCTCACCACCGGGAGCGTACTATGGCTACACCTTC
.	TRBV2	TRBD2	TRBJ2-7	CASSAAAGLYEQYF	TGTGCCAGCAGTGCGGCAGCGGGATTGTACGAGCAGTACTTC